This T cell receptor beta chain was sequenced in a study of T cell changes during pregnancy in multiple sclerosis. J lost 0 bases, V lost 2 bases, and 6 bases had no gene match. This CDR3 comprises 17 residues. Germline V gives CDR1 LNHDA, CDR2 SQIVND (reference sequence). Sequenced by immunoSEQ multiplex PCR; TCRdb stores in-frame clones only, minus some. The top ten clones hold 0.43% of a sample with about 40,000 clones, approximately 90% of them seen once. The sample was CD4+ T cells from peripheral blood mononuclear cells, taken in the third trimester of pregnancy. The chain has TRBV19 and TRBJ2-5, with TRBD1 matching over 10 bases. The clonotype was recovered from a female donor with multiple sclerosis, enrolled in a pregnancy study. The CDR3 here is CASSIWGQGKNQETQYF. DNA for the CDR3: TGTGCCAGTAGTATATGGGGACAGGGGAAAAACCAAGAGACCCAGTACTTC.